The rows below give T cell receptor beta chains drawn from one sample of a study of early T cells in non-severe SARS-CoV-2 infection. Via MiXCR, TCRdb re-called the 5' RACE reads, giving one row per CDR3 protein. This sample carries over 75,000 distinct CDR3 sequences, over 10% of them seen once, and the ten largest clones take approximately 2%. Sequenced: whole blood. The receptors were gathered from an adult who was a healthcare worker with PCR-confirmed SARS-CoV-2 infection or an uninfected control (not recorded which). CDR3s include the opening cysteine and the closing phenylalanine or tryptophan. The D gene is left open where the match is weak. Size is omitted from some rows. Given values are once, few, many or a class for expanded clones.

CDR3: CASSQGIDRNTEAFF
DNA: TGCGCCAGCAGCCAAGGAATAGACAGAAACACTGAAGCTTTCTTT
size: many
D: .
V: TRBV4-1
J: TRBJ1-1

CDR3: CASSLRQGDDNEQFF
DNA: TGCGCCAGCAGCTTGAGGCAGGGAGACGACAATGAGCAGTTCTTC
size: many
D: .
V: TRBV5-1
J: TRBJ2-1

CDR3: CASSWTVQETQYF
DNA: TGTGCCAGCAGTTGGACAGTCCAAGAGACCCAGTACTTC
size: few
D: .
V: TRBV6-6
J: TRBJ2-5

CDR3: CASSPWPQGRTEAFF
DNA: TGCGCCAGCAGCCCCTGGCCTCAGGGTCGCACTGAAGCTTTCTTT
size: .
D: .
V: TRBV5-1
J: TRBJ1-1

CDR3: CASGGFSYNEQFF
DNA: TGTGCCAGCGGGGGGTTCTCCTACAATGAGCAGTTCTTC
size: many
D: .
V: TRBV6-2/TRBV6-3
J: TRBJ2-1

CDR3: CASSFRSRLTGEPSYEQYF
DNA: TGTGCCAGCAGTTTCCGTAGTCGCCTAACCGGCGAACCCTCCTACGAGCAGTACTTC
size: many
D: .
V: TRBV12-3/TRBV12-4
J: TRBJ2-7

CDR3: CASSEGQGQNYEQYF
DNA: TGTGCCAGCAGTGAGGGACAGGGTCAAAACTACGAGCAGTACTTC
size: .
D: TRBD1
V: TRBV25-1
J: TRBJ2-7

CDR3: CASSSRTFNEKLFF
DNA: TGTGCCAGCAGCTCCAGGACGTTTAATGAAAAACTGTTTTTT
size: .
D: .
V: TRBV7-8
J: TRBJ1-4

CDR3: CAAGGWNTEAFF
DNA: TGTGCCGCGGGGGGGTGGAACACTGAAGCTTTCTTT
size: few
D: .
V: TRBV11-2
J: TRBJ1-1

CDR3: CASSEIGTGGYRRTEAFF
DNA: TGCGCCAGCAGTGAGATCGGGACAGGGGGCTATAGGAGGACTGAAGCTTTCTTT
size: .
D: TRBD1
V: TRBV10-2
J: TRBJ1-1

CDR3: CASSRGDTPIFATNEKLFF
DNA: TGTGCCAGCTCACGGGGGGACACTCCAATATTTGCAACTAATGAAAAACTGTTTTTT
size: many
D: .
V: TRBV18
J: TRBJ1-4

CDR3: CASSETGRSNYGYTF
DNA: TGTGCCAGCAGTGAGACGGGACGGTCCAACTATGGCTACACCTTC
size: few
D: .
V: TRBV6-1
J: TRBJ1-2

CDR3: CASSVGTGVSTDTQYF
DNA: TGTGCCAGCAGCGTAGGGACAGGCGTTAGCACAGATACGCAGTATTTT
size: many
D: TRBD1
V: TRBV9
J: TRBJ2-3

CDR3: CSAVNRAARETQYF
DNA: TGCAGTGCCGTAAACAGGGCGGCAAGAGAGACCCAGTACTTC
size: many
D: .
V: TRBV20-1
J: TRBJ2-5

CDR3: CASSPRSPGGAGANVLTF
DNA: TGTGCCAGCAGCCCGAGGTCTCCCGGGGGGGCTGGGGCCAACGTCCTGACTTTC
size: many
D: TRBD2
V: TRBV3-1
J: TRBJ2-6

CDR3: CASSPWPDRVSSPLHF
DNA: TGTGCCAGCAGCCCCTGGCCCGACAGGGTTAGTTCACCCCTCCACTTT
size: .
D: TRBD1
V: TRBV6-5
J: TRBJ1-6

CDR3: CASSQVLSQGAYNEQFF
DNA: TGCGCCAGCAGCCAAGTGCTTAGTCAGGGGGCCTACAATGAGCAGTTCTTC
size: few
D: TRBD1
V: TRBV4-3
J: TRBJ2-1

CDR3: CASSLSTGGAYEQYF
DNA: TGCGCCAGCAGCTTGTCTACAGGGGGAGCCTACGAGCAGTACTTC
size: once
D: TRBD1
V: TRBV5-1
J: TRBJ2-7

CDR3: CASKDRAFRETQYF
DNA: TGTGCCAGCAAGGACAGGGCGTTTCGAGAGACCCAGTACTTC
size: .
D: TRBD1
V: TRBV28
J: TRBJ2-5

CDR3: CASSPRTGMNTEAFF
DNA: TGCGCCAGCAGCCCGAGGACAGGCATGAACACTGAAGCTTTCTTT
size: many
D: TRBD1
V: TRBV5-1
J: TRBJ1-1

CDR3: CASSSGQKNTEAFF
DNA: TGTGCCAGCAGCTCCGGACAGAAGAACACTGAAGCTTTCTTT
size: many
D: .
V: TRBV14
J: TRBJ1-1

CDR3: CASSPDSLYGYTF
DNA: TGTGCCAGCTCACCTGACAGCCTGTATGGCTACACCTTC
size: .
D: .
V: TRBV18
J: TRBJ1-2

CDR3: CASSLRAGQDSPLHF
DNA: TGTGCCAGCAGCCTCAGGGCAGGACAGGATTCACCCCTCCACTTT
size: many
D: TRBD1
V: TRBV7-9
J: TRBJ1-6

CDR3: CASSQRGAGYNEQFF
DNA: TGTGCCAGCAGCCAACGGGGGGCCGGGTACAATGAGCAGTTCTTC
size: many
D: .
V: TRBV3-1
J: TRBJ2-1

CDR3: CASSYQTDTQYF
DNA: TGTGCCAGCAGTTACCAGACAGATACGCAGTATTTT
size: .
D: .
V: TRBV6-6
J: TRBJ2-3

CDR3: CASSLASSGGTYNEQFF
DNA: TGTGCCAGCAGCTTGGCGTCTAGCGGGGGGACCTACAATGAGCAGTTCTTC
size: many
D: TRBD2
V: TRBV5-5
J: TRBJ2-1

CDR3: CSVEEGGGTGNTIYF
DNA: TGCAGCGTTGAAGAGGGGGGAGGGACTGGAAACACCATATATTTT
size: many
D: .
V: TRBV29-1
J: TRBJ1-3

CDR3: CASSVTQETQYF
DNA: TGTGCCAGCAGTGTGACTCAAGAGACCCAGTACTTC
size: many
D: .
V: TRBV28
J: TRBJ2-5

CDR3: CASSPGPPYEQYF
DNA: TGTGCCAGCAGCCCCGGACCACCCTACGAGCAGTACTTC
size: few
D: .
V: TRBV7-3
J: TRBJ2-7

CDR3: CASSVAGTGELFF
DNA: TGTGCCAGCAGCGTAGCAGGAACCGGGGAGCTGTTTTTT
size: .
D: .
V: TRBV9
J: TRBJ2-2

CDR3: CASTSGQVLREQYF
DNA: TGTGCCAGCACCTCGGGGCAGGTGTTGCGGGAGCAGTACTTC
size: few
D: .
V: TRBV7-9
J: TRBJ2-7

CDR3: CASRGSSSYEQYF
DNA: TGTGCCAGCAGAGGATCAAGCAGCTACGAGCAGTACTTC
size: .
D: .
V: TRBV28
J: TRBJ2-7

CDR3: CASSSHGNEQYF
DNA: TGTGCCAGCAGCTCACACGGAAACGAGCAGTACTTC
size: many
D: .
V: TRBV5-4
J: TRBJ2-7

CDR3: CASSPDRNTGELFF
DNA: TGTGCCAGCAGTCCTGACAGGAACACCGGGGAGCTGTTTTTT
size: few
D: .
V: TRBV12-3/TRBV12-4
J: TRBJ2-2

CDR3: CASRIAGTEQYF
DNA: TGTGCCAGCAGAATAGCGGGGACCGAGCAGTACTTC
size: .
D: TRBD2
V: TRBV28
J: TRBJ2-7

CDR3: CASSASGGRNTGELFF
DNA: TGTGCCAGCAGCGCGTCCGGGGGGCGGAACACCGGGGAGCTGTTTTTT
size: many
D: .
V: TRBV11-2
J: TRBJ2-2

CDR3: CASSGSGNTIYF
DNA: TGTGCCAGCAGCGGATCTGGAAACACCATATATTTT
size: many
D: .
V: TRBV2
J: TRBJ1-3

CDR3: CSAIKGGTQETQYF
DNA: TGCAGTGCAATTAAGGGGGGGACCCAAGAGACCCAGTACTTC
size: .
D: .
V: TRBV20-1
J: TRBJ2-5

CDR3: CASSPQTGDNSPLHF
DNA: TGTGCCAGCAGCCCGCAGACAGGGGATAATTCACCCCTCCACTTT
size: once
D: TRBD1
V: TRBV3-1
J: TRBJ1-6

CDR3: CAISENEEQFF
DNA: TGTGCCATCAGTGAGAACGAAGAGCAGTTCTTC
size: many
D: .
V: TRBV10-3
J: TRBJ2-1

CDR3: CASSLDMRGWDEQYF
DNA: TGTGCCAGCAGCTTAGACATGCGGGGTTGGGACGAGCAGTACTTC
size: many
D: .
V: TRBV11-2
J: TRBJ2-7

CDR3: CSASPQGYEQYF
DNA: TGCAGTGCTAGTCCACAGGGCTACGAGCAGTACTTC
size: many
D: .
V: TRBV20-1
J: TRBJ2-7

CDR3: CASSFPSGTAYGYTF
DNA: TGTGCCAGCAGTTTCCCCTCCGGGACAGCCTATGGCTACACCTTC
size: few
D: TRBD1
V: TRBV28
J: TRBJ1-2

CDR3: CASGGMGEQFF
DNA: TGTGCCAGCGGGGGAATGGGTGAGCAGTTCTTC
size: few
D: .
V: TRBV7-3
J: TRBJ2-1

CDR3: CASSPRRARINEQFF
DNA: TGTGCCAGCAGCCCCAGGAGGGCAAGAATAAATGAGCAGTTCTTC
size: many
D: .
V: TRBV5-6
J: TRBJ2-1

CDR3: CASSGGPSTDTQYF
DNA: TGTGCCAGCAGCGGGGGCCCCAGCACAGATACGCAGTATTTT
size: many
D: .
V: TRBV9
J: TRBJ2-3

CDR3: CASGQGAFAFF
DNA: TGTGCCTCCGGACAGGGGGCTTTCGCTTTCTTT
size: many
D: TRBD1
V: TRBV28
J: TRBJ1-1